This T cell receptor beta chain was observed in a study of radiotherapy plus CTLA-4 blockade in lung cancer. The overall study: Objective responses occurred in about a sixth of patients; over 25% had disease control. Study-level results: TCR clones originating in tumors grew in number in blood after radiotherapy plus ipilimumab.

The CDR3 extends over 14 amino acids. The germline CDR1 and CDR2 sequences are SGHNT and YYREEE (reference sequence). V was clipped by 8 bases and J by 6 bases; unmatched bases: 14. TCRdb keeps only in-frame clones here, not all; method: immunoSEQ multiplex PCR. The sample lists about 120,000 clones; approximately 84% were seen once. Remarks on this clone: The antigen is undetermined.

This TCR was recovered from a human donor with non-small cell lung cancer who had a partial response to radiotherapy plus ipilimumab. J is TRBJ2-7 and V is TRBV5-4, with 7 bases aligning to TRBD1. The sequences come from peripheral blood, collected from a patient treated with radiotherapy plus ipilimumab. The CDR3 DNA follows: TGTGCCAGTTCACCGGACAGGAGACCGTCCGAGCAGTACGTC. Its translation: CASSPDRRPSEQYV.